The present T cell receptor beta chain was sequenced within a study of response to subunit inactivated influenza vaccine. In TCRdb, the RT-PCR reads were re-called with MiXCR into one record per CDR3 protein. This repertoire shows about 520,000 distinct CDR3 sequences, 11% found once; its top ten account for about an eighth. Findings of the study overall: New T cells are recruited in small numbers by each seasonal influenza vaccination, according to the authors' suggestion.

This CDR3 spans 13 amino acids. V was clipped by 5 bases and J by 4 bases; unmatched bases: 6. Germline values: CDR1 SQVTM, CDR2 ANQGSEA. There are many counts of this clonotype. Its matching antigen is unknown. Sequencing was performed on PBMCs from blood, taken about 40 days after vaccination. The receptor's source is a man aged 45 to 65 who received an inactivated influenza vaccine. The rearrangement links TRBV29-1 to TRBJ1-1, with 8 nucleotides matching TRBD1. The CDR3 DNA follows: TGCAGCGTTTCGGACAGGGCGCTCACTGAAGCTTTCTTT. Its protein product is CSVSDRALTEAFF.